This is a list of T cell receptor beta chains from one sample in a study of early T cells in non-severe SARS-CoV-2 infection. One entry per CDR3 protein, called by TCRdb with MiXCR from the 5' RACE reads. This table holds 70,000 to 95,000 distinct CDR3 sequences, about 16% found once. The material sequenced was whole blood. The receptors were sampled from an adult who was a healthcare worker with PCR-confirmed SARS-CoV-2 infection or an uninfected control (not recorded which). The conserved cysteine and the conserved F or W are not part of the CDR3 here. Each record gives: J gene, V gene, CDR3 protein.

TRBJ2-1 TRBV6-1 ASSTSGRGEQF
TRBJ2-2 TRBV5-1 ASSLQGAPGELF
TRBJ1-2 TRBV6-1 ATRTGKDGYT
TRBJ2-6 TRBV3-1 ASSQESGGTGANVLT
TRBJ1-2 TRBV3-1 ASSQAYGYT
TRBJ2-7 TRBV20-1 SARDHGVVAYEQY
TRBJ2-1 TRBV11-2 ASGAAGGMNEQF
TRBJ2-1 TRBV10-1 ASSDPRRGLARNEQF
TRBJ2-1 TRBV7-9 ASSFSGSNYNEQF
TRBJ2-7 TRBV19 ATKEGPVTGEQY
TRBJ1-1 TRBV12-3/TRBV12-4 ASSFYSTVNTEAF
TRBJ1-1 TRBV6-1 ASTNIDKNTEAF
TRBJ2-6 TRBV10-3 AAEGDSGANVLT
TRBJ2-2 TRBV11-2 ASFAATGNTGELF
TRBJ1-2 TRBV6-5 ASSYGGGYT
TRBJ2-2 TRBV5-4 ASSLRTRNTGELF
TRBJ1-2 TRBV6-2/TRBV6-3 ASSYRRDRGVGNYGYT
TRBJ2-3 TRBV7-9 ASSSDSGRSRGTDTQY
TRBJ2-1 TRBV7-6 ASTPGRYNEQF
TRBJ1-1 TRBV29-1 SVLQGNTEAF
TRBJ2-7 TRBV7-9 ASSFPVASYEQY
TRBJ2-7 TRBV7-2 ASKGDGGYEQY
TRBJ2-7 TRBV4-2 ASSQGARDYEQY
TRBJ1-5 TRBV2 ASRGDRGASNQPQH
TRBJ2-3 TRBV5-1 ASSPPGQTTDTQY
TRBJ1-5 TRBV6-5 ASSLDRTENQPQH
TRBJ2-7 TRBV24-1 ATSGAGAYEQY
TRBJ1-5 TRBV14 ASSHGRGGQPQH
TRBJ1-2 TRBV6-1 ASSEDSNYGYT
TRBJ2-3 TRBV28 ASSLGSSLMDTQY
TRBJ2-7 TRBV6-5 ASSLAGGLTYEQY
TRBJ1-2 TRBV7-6 ASSSLRGRPFYGYT
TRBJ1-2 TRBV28 ASSLTSNYGYT
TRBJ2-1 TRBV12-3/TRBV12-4 ASSGQGRRDNEQF
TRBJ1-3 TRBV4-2 ASSRNLASTGSTLSSGNTIY
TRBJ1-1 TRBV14 ASSPRVTTEAF
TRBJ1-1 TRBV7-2 ASSYTGGMNTEAF
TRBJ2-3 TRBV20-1 GLPTDTQY
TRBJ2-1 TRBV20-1 SATRTGRGLPEQF
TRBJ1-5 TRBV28 ASSLGDENGLQH
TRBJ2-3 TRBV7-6 TSSLVPRGASTDTQY
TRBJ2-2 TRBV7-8 ASSPGLAGVTGELF
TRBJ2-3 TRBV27 ASSSSVPSFRLAGVTDTQY
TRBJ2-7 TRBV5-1 ASSSPSLYEQY
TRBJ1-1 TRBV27 ASSLGTPETEAF
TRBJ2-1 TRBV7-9 ASSLRLALPPYNEQF
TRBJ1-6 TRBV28 ASSLRNSPLH
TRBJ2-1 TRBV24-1 ATSDFDVGGSYNEQF
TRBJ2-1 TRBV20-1 SAPTSGSYNEQF
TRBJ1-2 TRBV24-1 ATSDSGRINYGYT
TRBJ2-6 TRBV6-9 ASKFLHGLVSGANVLT
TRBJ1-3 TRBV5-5 ASSFLGVSSGNTIY
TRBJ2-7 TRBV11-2 ASSLVDRWEY
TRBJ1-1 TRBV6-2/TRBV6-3 AVTENTEAF